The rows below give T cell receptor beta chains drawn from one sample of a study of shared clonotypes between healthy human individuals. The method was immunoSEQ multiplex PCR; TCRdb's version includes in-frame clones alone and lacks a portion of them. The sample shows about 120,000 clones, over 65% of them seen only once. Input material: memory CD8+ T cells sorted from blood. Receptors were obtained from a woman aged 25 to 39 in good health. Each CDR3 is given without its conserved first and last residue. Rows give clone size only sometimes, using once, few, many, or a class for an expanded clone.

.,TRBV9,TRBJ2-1,ASSVDPYNEQF
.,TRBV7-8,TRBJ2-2,ASRLAANTGELF
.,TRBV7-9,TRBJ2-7,ASNPGGDYEQY
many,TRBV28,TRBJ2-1,ASSLRGDEQF
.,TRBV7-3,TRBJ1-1,ASSSGQEAF
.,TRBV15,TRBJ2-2,ATSVDRAGTGELF
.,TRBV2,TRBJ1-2,ASRLDRGNYGYT
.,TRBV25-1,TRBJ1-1,ASSDTLGRRTEAF
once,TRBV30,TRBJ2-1,AWSVPKTPLAGIVYEQF
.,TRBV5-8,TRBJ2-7,ASSFFGGLGYEQY
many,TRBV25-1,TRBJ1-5,ASSERDTSDPNQPQH
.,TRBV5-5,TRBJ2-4,ASSLEEPTIQY
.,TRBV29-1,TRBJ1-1,SVNRNTEAF
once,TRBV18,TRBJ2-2,ASSPFGGRTGELF